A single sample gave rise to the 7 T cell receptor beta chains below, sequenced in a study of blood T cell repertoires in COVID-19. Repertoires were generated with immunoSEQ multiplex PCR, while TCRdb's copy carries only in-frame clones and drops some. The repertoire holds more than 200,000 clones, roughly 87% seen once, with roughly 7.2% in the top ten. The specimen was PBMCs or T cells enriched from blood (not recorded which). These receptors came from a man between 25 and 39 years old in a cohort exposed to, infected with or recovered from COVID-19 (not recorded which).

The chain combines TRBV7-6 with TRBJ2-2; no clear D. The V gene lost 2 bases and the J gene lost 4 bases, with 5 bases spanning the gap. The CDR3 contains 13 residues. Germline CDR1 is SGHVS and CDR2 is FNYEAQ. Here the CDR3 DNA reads TGTGCCAGCAGCTTACGAGCCACCGGGGAGCTGTTTTTT. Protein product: CASSLRATGELFF.

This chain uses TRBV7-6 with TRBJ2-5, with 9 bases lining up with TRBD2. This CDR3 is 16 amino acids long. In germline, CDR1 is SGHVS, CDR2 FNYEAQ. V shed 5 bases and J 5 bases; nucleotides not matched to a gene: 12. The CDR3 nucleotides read TGTGCCAGCAGCCCGAGCCCGGGACTAGCCTTGGAGACCCAGTACTTC. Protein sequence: CASSPSPGLALETQYF.

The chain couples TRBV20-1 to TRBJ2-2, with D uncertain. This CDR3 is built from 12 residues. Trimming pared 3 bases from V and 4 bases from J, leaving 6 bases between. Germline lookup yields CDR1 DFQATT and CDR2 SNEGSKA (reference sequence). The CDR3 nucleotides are TGCAGTGCTAGTTCCGGCACCGGGGAGCTGTTTTTT. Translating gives CSASSGTGELFF.

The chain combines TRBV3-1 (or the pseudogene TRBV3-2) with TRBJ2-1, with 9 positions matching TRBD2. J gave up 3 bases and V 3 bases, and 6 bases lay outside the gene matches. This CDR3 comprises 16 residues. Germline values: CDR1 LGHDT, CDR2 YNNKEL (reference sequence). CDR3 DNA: TGTGCCAGCAGCCAGGACGGGACTAGCATCTACAATGAGCAGTTCTTC. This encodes CASSQDGTSIYNEQFF.

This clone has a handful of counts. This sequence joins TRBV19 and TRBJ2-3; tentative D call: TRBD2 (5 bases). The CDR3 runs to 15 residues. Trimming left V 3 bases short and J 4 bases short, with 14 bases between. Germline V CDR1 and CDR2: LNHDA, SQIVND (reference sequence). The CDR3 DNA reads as TGTGCCAGTAGTATTGGAGGTCTTATCGCAGATACGCAGTATTTT. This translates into CASSIGGLIADTQYF.

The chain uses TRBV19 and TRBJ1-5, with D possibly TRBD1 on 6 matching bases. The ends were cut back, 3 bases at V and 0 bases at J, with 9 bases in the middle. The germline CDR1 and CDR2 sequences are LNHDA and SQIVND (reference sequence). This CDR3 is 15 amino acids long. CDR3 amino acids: CASSIRDISNQPQHF. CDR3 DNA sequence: TGTGCCAGTAGTATCCGGGACATTAGCAATCAGCCCCAGCATTTT. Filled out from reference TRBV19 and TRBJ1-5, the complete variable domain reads DGGITQSPKYLFRKEGQNVTLSCEQNLNHDAMYWYRQDPGQGLRLIYYSQIVNDFQKGDIAEGYSVSREKKESFPLTVTSAQKNPTAFYLCASSIRDISNQPQHFGDGTRLSIL.

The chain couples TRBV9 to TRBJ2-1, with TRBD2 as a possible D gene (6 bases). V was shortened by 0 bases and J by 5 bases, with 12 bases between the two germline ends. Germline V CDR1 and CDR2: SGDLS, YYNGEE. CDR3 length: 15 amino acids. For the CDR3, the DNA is TGTGCCAGCAGCGTAGCGGGAGTTGGAGACAATGAGCAGTTCTTC. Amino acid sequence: CASSVAGVGDNEQFF.